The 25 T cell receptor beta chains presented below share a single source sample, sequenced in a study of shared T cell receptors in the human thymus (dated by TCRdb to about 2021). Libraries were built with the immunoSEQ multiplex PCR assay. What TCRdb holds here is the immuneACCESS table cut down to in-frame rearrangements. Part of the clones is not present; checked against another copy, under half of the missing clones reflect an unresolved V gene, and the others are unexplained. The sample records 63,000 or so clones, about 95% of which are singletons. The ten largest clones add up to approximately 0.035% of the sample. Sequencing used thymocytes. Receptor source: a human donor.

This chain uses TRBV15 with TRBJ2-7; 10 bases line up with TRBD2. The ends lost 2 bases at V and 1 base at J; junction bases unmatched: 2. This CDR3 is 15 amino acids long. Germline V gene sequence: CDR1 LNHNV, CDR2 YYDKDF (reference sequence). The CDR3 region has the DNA TGTGCCACCAGCAGACTGGGACTAGCGTCCTACGAGCAGTACTTC. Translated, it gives CATSRLGLASYEQYF.

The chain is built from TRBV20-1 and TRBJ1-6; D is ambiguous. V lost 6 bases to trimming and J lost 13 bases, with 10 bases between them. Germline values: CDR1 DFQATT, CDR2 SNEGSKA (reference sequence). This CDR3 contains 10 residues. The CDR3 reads CSAGNSPLHF. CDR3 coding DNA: TGCAGTGCCGGGAACTCGCCCCTCCACTTT.

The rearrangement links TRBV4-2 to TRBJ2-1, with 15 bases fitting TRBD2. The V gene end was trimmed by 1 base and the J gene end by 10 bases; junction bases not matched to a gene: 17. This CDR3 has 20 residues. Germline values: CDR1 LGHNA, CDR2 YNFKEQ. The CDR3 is CASSQGTEEWTSGGAGEQFF. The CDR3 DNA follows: TGTGCCAGCAGCCAAGGTACCGAAGAATGGACTAGCGGGGGGGCCGGAGAGCAGTTCTTC.

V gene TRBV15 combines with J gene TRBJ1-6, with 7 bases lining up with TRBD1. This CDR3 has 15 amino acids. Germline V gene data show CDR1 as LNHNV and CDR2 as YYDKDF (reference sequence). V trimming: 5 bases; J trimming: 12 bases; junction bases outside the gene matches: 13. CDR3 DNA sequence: TGTGCCACCAGCCTCCCTCGGGACAGCTGGAAACCCCTCCACTTT. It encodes CATSLPRDSWKPLHF.

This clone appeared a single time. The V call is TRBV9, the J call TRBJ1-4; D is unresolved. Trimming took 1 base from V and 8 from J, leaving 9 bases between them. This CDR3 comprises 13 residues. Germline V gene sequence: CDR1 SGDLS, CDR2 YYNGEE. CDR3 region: CASSVREREKLFF. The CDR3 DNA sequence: TGTGCCAGCAGCGTAAGGGAGCGGGAAAAACTGTTTTTT.

CDR3 bases: TGTGCCAGCAGCCCGACACCCGCGAACACCGGGGAGCTGTTTTTT. Protein sequence: CASSPTPANTGELFF. The chain is built from TRBV7-3 and TRBJ2-2; no reliable D call. The CDR3 extends over 15 amino acids. Deletions cut 5 bases from V and 0 bases from J, with 10 bases between. From germline, CDR1 is SGHTA and CDR2 FQGTGA.

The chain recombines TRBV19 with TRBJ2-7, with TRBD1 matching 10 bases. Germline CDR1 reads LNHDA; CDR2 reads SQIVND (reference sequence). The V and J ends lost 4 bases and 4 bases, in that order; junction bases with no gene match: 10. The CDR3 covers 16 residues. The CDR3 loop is CASSTQTGTGVYEQYF. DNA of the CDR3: TGTGCCAGTAGTACACAAACCGGGACAGGGGTGTACGAGCAGTACTTC. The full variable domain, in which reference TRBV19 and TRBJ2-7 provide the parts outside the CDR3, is DGGITQSPKYLFRKEGQNVTLSCEQNLNHDAMYWYRQDPGQGLRLIYYSQIVNDFQKGDIAEGYSVSREKKESFPLTVTSAQKNPTAFYLCASSTQTGTGVYEQYFGPGTRLTVT.

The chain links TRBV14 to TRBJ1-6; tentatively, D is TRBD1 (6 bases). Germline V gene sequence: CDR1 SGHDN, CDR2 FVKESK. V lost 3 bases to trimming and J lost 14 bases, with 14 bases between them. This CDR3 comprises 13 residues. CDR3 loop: CASSQGFQGSLHF. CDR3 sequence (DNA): TGTGCCAGCAGCCAGGGATTCCAGGGGTCCCTCCACTTT. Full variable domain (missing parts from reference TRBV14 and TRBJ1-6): EAGVTQFPSHSVIEKGQTVTLRCDPISGHDNLYWYRRVMGKEIKFLLHFVKESKQDESGMPNNRFLAERTGGTYSTLKVQPAELEDSGVYFCASSQGFQGSLHFGNGTRLTVT.

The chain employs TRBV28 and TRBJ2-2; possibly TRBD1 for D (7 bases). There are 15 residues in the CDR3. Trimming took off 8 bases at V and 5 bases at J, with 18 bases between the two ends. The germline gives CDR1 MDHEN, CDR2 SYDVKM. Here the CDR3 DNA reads TGTGCCAGCTTACCTCCAGGGGGGAAGACCGGGGAGCTGTTTTTT. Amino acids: CASLPPGGKTGELFF.

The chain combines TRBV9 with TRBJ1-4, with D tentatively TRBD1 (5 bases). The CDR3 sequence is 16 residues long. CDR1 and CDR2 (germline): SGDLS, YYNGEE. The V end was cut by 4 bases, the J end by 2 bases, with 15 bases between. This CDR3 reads CASSTSSGITNEKLFF. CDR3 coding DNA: TGTGCCAGCAGCACCAGTTCAGGGATCACTAATGAAAAACTGTTTTTT.

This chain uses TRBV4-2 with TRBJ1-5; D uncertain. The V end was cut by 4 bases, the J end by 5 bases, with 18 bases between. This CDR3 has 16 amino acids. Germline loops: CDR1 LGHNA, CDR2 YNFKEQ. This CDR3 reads CASSLDAFNVYQPQHF. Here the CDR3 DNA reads TGTGCCAGCAGCCTAGATGCGTTTAATGTTTATCAGCCCCAGCATTTT.

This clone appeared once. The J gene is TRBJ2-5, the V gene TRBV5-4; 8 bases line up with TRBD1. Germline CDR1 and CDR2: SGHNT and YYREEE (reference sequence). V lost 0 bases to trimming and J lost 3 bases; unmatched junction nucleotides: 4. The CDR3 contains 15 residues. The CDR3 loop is CASSLARGREETQYF. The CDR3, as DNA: TGTGCCAGCAGCTTGGCCAGGGGGCGGGAAGAGACCCAGTACTTC.

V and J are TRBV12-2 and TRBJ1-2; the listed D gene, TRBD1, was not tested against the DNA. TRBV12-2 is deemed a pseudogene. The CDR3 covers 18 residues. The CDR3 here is CASRLDSGTGTSNYGYTF. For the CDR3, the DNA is TGTGCAAGTCGCTTAGACTCCGGGACAGGGACCTCTAACTATGGCTACACCTTC.

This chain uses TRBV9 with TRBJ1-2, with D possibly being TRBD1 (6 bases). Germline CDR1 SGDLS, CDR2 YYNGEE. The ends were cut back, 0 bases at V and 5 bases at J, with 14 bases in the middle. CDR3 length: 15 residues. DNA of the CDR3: TGTGCCAGCAGCGTAGCCCCCCGGGGGACATATGGCTACACCTTC. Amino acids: CASSVAPRGTYGYTF.

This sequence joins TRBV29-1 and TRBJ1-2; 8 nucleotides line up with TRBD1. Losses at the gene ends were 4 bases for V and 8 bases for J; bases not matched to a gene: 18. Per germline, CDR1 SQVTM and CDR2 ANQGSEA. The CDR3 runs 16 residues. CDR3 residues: CSVAPKLQGDLRGYTF. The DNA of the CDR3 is TGCAGCGTTGCCCCTAAATTACAGGGGGATCTACGAGGCTACACCTTC.

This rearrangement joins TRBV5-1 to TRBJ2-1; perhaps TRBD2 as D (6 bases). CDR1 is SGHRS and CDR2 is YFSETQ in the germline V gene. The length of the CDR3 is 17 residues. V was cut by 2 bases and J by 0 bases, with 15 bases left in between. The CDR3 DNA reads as TGCGCCAGCAGCTTAGCCAATAGCGGAAACTCCTACAATGAGCAGTTCTTC. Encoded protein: CASSLANSGNSYNEQFF.

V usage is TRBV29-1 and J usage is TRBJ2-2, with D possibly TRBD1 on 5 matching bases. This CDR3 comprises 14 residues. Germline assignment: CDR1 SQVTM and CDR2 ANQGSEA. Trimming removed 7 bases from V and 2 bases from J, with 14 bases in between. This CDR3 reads CSAQRQGNTGELFF. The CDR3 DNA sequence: TGCAGCGCTCAAAGGCAGGGCAACACCGGGGAGCTGTTTTTT.

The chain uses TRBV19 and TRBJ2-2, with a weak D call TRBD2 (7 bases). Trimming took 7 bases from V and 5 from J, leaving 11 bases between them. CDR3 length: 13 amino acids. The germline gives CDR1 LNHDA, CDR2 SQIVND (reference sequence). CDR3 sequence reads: CASTRGGTGELFF. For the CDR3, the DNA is TGTGCCAGTACGAGGGGGGGAACCGGGGAGCTGTTTTTT.

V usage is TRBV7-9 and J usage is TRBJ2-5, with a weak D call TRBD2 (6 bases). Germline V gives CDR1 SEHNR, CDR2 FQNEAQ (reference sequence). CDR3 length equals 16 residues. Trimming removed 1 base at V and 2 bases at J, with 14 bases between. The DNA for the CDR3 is TGTGCCAGCAGCTTAGTCGCGGGGAGCTCACAAGAGACCCAGTACTTC. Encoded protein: CASSLVAGSSQETQYF.

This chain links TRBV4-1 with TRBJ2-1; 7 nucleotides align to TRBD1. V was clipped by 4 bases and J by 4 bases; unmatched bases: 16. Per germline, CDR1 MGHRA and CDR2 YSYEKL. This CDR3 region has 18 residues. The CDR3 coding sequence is TGCGCCAGCAGCCTGTTCCACCGAGGGGGCCGTCTGTACAATGAGCAGTTCTTC. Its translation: CASSLFHRGGRLYNEQFF.

CDR3 amino acids: CASSYSYREDEAFF. For the CDR3, the DNA is TGTGCCAGCAGTTACAGCTACAGGGAGGATGAAGCTTTCTTT. The V and J genes are TRBV6-5 and TRBJ1-1; tentatively, D is TRBD1 (6 bases). There are 14 residues in the CDR3. The V end lost 2 bases, the J end lost 7 bases, and 14 bases lay between the germline ends. Germline CDR1 reads MNHEY; CDR2 reads SVGAGI.

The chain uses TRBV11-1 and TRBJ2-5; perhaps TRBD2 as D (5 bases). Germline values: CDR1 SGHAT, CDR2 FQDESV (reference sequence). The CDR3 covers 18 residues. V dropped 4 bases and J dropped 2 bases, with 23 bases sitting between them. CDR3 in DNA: TGTGCCAGCAGCTCACCTGTGGCTCCGGCCGAGGGTCAAGAGACCCAGTACTTC. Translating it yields CASSSPVAPAEGQETQYF.

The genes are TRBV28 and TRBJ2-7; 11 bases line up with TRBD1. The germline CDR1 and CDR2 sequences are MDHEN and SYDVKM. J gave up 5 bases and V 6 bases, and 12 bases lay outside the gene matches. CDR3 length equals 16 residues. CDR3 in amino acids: CASRTGDRGFCHEQYF. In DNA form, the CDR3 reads TGTGCCAGCAGGACGGGGGACAGGGGGTTTTGCCACGAGCAGTACTTC.

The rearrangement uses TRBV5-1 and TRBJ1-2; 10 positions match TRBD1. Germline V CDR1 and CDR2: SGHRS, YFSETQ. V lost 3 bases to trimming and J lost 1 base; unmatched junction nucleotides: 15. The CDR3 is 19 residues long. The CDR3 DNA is TGCGCCAGCAGCTACATGAATTATAGCGGGACAGGGGTTAACTATGGCTACACCTTC. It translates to CASSYMNYSGTGVNYGYTF.

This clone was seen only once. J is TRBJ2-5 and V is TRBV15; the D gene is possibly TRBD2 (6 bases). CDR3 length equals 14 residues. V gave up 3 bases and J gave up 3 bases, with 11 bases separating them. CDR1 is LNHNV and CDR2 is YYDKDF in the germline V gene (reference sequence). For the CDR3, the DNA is TGTGCCACCAGCAGCAACTGGAGGGAAGAGACCCAGTACTTC. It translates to CATSSNWREETQYF.